This T cell receptor (beta chain) was retrieved from a study of blood T cell repertoires in COVID-19 (dated by TCRdb to 2019 to 2021). Describing the broader study: For ImmuneRACE Cohort 3, a participant was defined as recovered based on two consecutive negative NP/OP PCR tests, clearance by a healthcare professional, or resolution of symptoms. The collaborator samples originated in the United States, Italy and Spain and spanned the acute and convalescent phases of COVID-19. The prospective study material was composed of cDNA or gDNA derived from T cells, B-cell-depleted T cells, or PBMCs. Deeply sampled blood TCRbeta repertoires from subjects exposed to, actively infected with, or recovered from COVID-19 were included in the dataset. The repertoires were made available in a free public database intended to serve as a resource for research on the immune response to SARS-CoV-2. Samples came from the ongoing ImmuneRACE study (first 160 participants) plus 1,254 subjects from 6 global collaborators. A de-identified subject ID, COVID-19 status, age in years and sex were almost always included in the sample metadata. Where HLA class I and class II types were available, the types were taken from metadata supplied by the sample provider, not from assay-based typing. On the study overall, not on this receptor specifically: The amount of clinical and demographic metadata varied by source and participant and was provided uncurated.

Enrolling through a virtual design, the prospective study's participants ranged in age from roughly 18 to 95 years and lived across 24 United States geographic areas. Cohort assignment in the prospective study relied on participant-reported clinical history from a screening survey and a study questionnaire. In the prospective study, whole blood, serum and a nasopharyngeal or oropharyngeal swab were collected from each participant by mobile phlebotomists. Additional blood draws and questionnaires over an approximately 2-month period could optionally be provided by prospective study participants. Blood samples from the prospective study were shipped frozen or at room temperature prior to DNA extraction. V is cut by 6 bases and J by 3 bases, and the space between the germline ends is 18 bases. Taken from cysteine to phenylalanine, the CDR3 has 15 residues. The sequence is cut down to CDR3 DNA, 45 bases in frame from base 1. As encoded in the germline V gene, CDR1 is MDHEN while CDR2 is SYDVKM.

To note about this clone: Its antigen remains undetermined. No base qualities exist here, and no much larger clone lies one base off it.

TCRbeta CDR3 regions were amplified from genomic DNA using the immunoSEQ Assay, a bias-controlled multiplex PCR. For the original study's pipeline: Nucleated cell counts per sample were estimated from amplification of reference gene primers within the assay. To quantify the absolute abundance of each unique TCRbeta CDR3 rearrangement, sequence reads were collapsed and filtered. For each sample, productive Simpson clonality was calculated as the square root of Simpson's diversity index over productive rearrangements. As stored in TCRdb, this immuneACCESS dataset retains in-frame rearrangements with V and J assigned. A fraction of the clones does not appear; measured against another copy, unresolved V genes explain less than half of the discrepancy, and the remainder lacks a known reason. The V and J calls and the clone size are those of that table, but D and trimming were determined from the DNA. This sample has approximately 210,000 clones in its table, and around 86% of those were observed once. Approximately 7.3% of the sample lies in the top ten.

The source of this sequence is a man aged 25 to 45 in a cohort exposed to, infected with or recovered from COVID-19 (not recorded which). The V and J segments used are TRBV28 and TRBJ2-7; the best D guess is TRBD1, with 5 bases matching. Source material: PBMCs or T cells enriched from blood (not recorded which). The CDR3 corresponds to CASSFLGVSIYEQYF. The sequenced DNA: TGTGCCAGCAGCTTTCTAGGGGTTTCTATCTACGAGCAGTACTTC.